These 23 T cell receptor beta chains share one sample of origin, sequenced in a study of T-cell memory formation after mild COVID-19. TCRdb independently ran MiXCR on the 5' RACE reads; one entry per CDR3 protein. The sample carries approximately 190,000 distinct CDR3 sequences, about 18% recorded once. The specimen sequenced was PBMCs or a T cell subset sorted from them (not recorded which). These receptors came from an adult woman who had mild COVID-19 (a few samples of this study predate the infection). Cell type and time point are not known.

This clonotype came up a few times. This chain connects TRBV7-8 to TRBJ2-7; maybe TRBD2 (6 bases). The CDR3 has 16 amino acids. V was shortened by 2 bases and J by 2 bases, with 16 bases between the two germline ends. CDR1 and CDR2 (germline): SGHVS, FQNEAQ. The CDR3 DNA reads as TGTGCCAGCAGCTTAAGCTGGCGTAGCGGCACCTACGAGCAGTACTTC. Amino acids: CASSLSWRSGTYEQYF.

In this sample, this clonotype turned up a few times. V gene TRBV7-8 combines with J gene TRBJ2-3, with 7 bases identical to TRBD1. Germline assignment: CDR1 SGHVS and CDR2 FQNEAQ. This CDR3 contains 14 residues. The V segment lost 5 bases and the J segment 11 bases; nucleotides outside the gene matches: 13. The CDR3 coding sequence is TGTGCCAGCAGCCGAACAGAAGGACGGGACAGGCAGTATTTT. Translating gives CASSRTEGRDRQYF.

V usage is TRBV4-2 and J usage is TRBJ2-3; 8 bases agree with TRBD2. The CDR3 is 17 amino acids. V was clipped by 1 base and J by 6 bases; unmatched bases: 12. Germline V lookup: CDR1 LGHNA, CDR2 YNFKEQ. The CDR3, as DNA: TGTGCCAGCAGCCAAGGAAGTGGCGGGAGGCCAGGCGATACGCAGTATTTT. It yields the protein CASSQGSGGRPGDTQYF.

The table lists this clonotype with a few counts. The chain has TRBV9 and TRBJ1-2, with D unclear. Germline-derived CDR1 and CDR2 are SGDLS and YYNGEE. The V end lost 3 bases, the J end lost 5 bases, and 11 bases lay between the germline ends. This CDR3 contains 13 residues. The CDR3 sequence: CASSARAEYGYTF. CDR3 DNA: TGTGCCAGCAGCGCCCGGGCGGAGTATGGCTACACCTTC.

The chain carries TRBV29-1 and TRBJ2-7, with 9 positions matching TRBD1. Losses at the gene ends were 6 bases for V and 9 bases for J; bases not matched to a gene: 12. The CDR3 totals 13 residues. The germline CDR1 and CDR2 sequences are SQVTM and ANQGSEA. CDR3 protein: CSVMGRDRVRQYF. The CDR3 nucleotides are TGCAGCGTGATGGGCCGGGACAGGGTAAGGCAGTACTTC.

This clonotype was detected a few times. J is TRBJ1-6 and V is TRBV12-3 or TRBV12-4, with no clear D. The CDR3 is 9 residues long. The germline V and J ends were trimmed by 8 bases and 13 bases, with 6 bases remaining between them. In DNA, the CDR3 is TGTGCCAGCGGGAGTCCCCTCCACTTT. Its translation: CASGSPLHF.

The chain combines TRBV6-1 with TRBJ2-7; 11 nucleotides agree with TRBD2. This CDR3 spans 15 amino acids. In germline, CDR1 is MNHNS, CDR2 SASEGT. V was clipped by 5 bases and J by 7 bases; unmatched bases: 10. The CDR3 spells CASSPLAGVTREQYF. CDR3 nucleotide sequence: TGTGCCAGCAGTCCACTAGCGGGAGTCACCCGGGAGCAGTACTTC.

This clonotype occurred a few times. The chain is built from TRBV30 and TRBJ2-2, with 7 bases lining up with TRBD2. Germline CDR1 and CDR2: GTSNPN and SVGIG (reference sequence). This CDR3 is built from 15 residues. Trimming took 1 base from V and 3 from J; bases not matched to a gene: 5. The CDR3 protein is CAWSGVAGYTGELFF. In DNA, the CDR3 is TGTGCCTGGAGTGGGGTAGCGGGTTACACCGGGGAGCTGTTTTTT.

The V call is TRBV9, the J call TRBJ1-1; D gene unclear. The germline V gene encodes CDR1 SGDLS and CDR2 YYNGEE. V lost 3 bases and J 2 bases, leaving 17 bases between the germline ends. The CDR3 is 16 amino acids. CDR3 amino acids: CASSEGFASFNTEAFF. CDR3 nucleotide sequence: TGTGCCAGCAGCGAAGGATTCGCAAGCTTCAACACTGAAGCTTTCTTT.

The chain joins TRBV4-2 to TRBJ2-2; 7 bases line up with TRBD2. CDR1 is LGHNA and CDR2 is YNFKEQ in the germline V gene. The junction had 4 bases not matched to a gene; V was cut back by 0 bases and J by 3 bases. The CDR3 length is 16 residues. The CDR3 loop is CASSQDFRGDTGELFF. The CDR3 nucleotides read TGTGCCAGCAGCCAAGATTTTCGGGGGGACACCGGGGAGCTGTTTTTT.

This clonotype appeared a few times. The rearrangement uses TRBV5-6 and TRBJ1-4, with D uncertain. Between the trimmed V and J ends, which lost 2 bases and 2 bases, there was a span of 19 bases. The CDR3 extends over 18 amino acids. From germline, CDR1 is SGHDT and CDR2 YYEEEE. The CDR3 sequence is CASSFRIVKGTTNEKLFF. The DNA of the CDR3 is TGTGCCAGCAGCTTCCGAATAGTAAAGGGCACGACTAATGAAAAACTGTTTTTT.

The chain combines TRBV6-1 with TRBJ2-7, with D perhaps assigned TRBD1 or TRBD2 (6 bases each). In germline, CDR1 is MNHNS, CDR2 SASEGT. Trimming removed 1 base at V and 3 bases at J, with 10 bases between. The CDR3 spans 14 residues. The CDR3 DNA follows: TGTGCCAGCAGTGAAGGACAGGACTACTACGAGCAGTACTTC. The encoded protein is CASSEGQDYYEQYF.

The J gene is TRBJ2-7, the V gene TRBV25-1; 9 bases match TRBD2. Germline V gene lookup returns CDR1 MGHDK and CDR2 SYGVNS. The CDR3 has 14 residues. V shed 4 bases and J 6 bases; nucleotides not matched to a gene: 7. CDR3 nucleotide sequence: TGTGCCAGCAGTGTCGGGACTAGCCCGCCCGAGCAGTACTTC. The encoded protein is CASSVGTSPPEQYF.

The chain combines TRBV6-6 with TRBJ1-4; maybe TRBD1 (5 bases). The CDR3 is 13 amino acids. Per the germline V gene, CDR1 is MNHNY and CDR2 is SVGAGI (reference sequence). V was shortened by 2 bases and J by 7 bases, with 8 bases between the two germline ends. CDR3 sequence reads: CASSYPGSEKLFF. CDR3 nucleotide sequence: TGTGCCAGCAGTTACCCAGGGAGTGAAAAACTGTTTTTT.

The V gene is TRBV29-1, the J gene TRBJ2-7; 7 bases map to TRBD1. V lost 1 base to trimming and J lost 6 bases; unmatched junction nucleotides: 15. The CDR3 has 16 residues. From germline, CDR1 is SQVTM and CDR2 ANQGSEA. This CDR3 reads CSVEVGSGRGMGEQYF. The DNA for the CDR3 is TGCAGCGTTGAAGTGGGGAGCGGCAGGGGGATGGGCGAGCAGTACTTC.

The CDR3 region has the DNA TGCAGTGCTAGTGGGAACAGGGGGTGGCCCGGGGAGCTGTTTTTT. Encoded protein: CSASGNRGWPGELFF. The chain uses TRBV20-1 and TRBJ2-2, with TRBD1 matching 8 bases. The germline gives CDR1 DFQATT, CDR2 SNEGSKA (reference sequence). The CDR3 is made up of 15 amino acids. Trimming removed 3 bases from V and 6 bases from J; junction bases left unmatched: 9.

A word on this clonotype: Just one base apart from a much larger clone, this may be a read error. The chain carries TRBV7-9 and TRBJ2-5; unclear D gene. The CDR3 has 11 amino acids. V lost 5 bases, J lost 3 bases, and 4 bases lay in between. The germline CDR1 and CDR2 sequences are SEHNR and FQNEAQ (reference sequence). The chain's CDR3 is CASSIKETQYF. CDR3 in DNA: TGTGCCAGCAGCATAAAAGAGACCCAGTACTTC.

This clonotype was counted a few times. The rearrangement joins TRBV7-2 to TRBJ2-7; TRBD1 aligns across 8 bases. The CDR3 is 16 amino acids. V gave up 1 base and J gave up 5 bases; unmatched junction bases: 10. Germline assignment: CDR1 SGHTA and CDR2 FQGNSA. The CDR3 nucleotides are TGTGCCAGCAGCTTAGACTCATCAGGGGGCTACAACGAGCAGTACTTC. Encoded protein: CASSLDSSGGYNEQYF.

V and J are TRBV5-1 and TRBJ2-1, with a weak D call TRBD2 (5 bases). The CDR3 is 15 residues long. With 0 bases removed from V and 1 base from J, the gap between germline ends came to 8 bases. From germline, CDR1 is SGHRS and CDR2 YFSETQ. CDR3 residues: CASSLVGVSYNEQFF. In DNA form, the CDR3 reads TGCGCCAGCAGCTTGGTCGGGGTATCCTACAATGAGCAGTTCTTC. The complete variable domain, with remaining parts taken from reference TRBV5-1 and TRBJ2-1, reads KAGVTQTPRYLIKTRGQQVTLSCSPISGHRSVSWYQQTPGQGLQFLFEYFSETQRNKGNFPGRFSGRQFSNSRSEMNVSTLELGDSALYLCASSLVGVSYNEQFFGPGTRLTVL.

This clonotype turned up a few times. The CDR3 sequence: CASTQGPVPGGNIQYF. As DNA, the CDR3 is TGTGCCAGCACCCAGGGCCCGGTCCCCGGTGGAAACATTCAGTACTTC. The rearrangement uses TRBV5-5 and TRBJ2-4; a weak D match, TRBD1 (5 bases). CDR3 length: 16 residues. V lost 6 bases and J 6 bases, leaving 22 bases between the germline ends. Germline-derived CDR1 and CDR2 are SGHKS and YYEKEE (reference sequence).

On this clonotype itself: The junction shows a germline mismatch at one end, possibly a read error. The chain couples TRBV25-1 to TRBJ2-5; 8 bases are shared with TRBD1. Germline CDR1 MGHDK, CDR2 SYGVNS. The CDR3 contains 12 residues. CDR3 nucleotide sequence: TGTGCCAGCAGTGCAGGTGGGACAGGCTCGCACTTC. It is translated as CASSAGGTGSHF.

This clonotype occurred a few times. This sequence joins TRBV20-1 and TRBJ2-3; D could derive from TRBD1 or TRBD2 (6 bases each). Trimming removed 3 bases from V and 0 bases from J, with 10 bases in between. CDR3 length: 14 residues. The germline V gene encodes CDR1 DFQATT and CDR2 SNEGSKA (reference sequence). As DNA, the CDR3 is TGCAGTGCTAGTCGGGGGCCCAGCACAGATACGCAGTATTTT. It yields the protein CSASRGPSTDTQYF.

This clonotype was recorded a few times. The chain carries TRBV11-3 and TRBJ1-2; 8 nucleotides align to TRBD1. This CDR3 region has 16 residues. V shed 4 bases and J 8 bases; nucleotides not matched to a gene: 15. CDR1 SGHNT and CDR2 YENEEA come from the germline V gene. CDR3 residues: CASSSSGTGGRSGYTF. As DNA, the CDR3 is TGTGCCAGCAGCTCGTCCGGGACAGGAGGCCGGTCCGGCTACACCTTC. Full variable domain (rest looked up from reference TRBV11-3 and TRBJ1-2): EAGVVQSPRYKIIEKKQPVAFWCNPISGHNTLYWYLQNLGQGPELLIRYENEEAVDDSQLPKDRFSAERLKGVDSTLKIQPAELGDSAVYLCASSSSGTGGRSGYTFGSGTRLTVV.